The entry below describes one T cell receptor beta chain. The antigen remains undetermined. In germline, CDR1 is SGDLS, CDR2 YYNGEE. The ends were cut back, 1 base at V and 4 bases at J, with 8 bases in the middle. This CDR3 is 13 amino acids long. This specimen comes from a study of a mutant IDH1 vaccine in newly diagnosed glioma. Profiled with immunoSEQ multiplex PCR; TCRdb holds only in-frame clones, not every one. The table records roughly 60,000 clones, less than 85% of them present only once. Stated time point: week 11, during vaccination. Vaccinated patients received 300 ug of mutant IDH1 20-mer peptide per dose, with topical imiquimod.

The receptor was isolated from a man aged 25 to 40 with glioma. Here the sequenced sample was PBMCs, taken from a glioma patient whose treatment included an IDH1 peptide vaccine. The chain combines TRBV9 with TRBJ2-5; no clear D gene. CDR3 nucleotide sequence: TGTGCCAGCAGCGTATCCCTTAGAGAGACCCAGTACTTC. Its protein product is CASSVSLRETQYF.